This TCR beta chain was found in a study of T cell changes during pregnancy in multiple sclerosis. Method: immunoSEQ multiplex PCR; TCRdb's copy keeps in-frame clones and lacks some. The sample lists some 60,000 clones; around nine tenths were seen once. With 4 bases removed from V and 1 base from J, the gap between germline ends came to 14 bases. The germline V gene has CDR1 SGHDT and CDR2 YYEEEE. The CDR3 contains 16 residues. The material sequenced was peripheral blood, taken after pregnancy. The V call is TRBV5-6, the J call TRBJ2-2, with a weak D call TRBD2 (5 bases). This TCR came from a female donor with multiple sclerosis, enrolled in a pregnancy study. CDR3 amino acids: CASSIGAALNTGELFF. The CDR3 DNA reads as TGTGCCAGCAGCATAGGAGCGGCATTGAACACCGGGGAGCTGTTTTTT. The entire variable domain, with the rest obtained from reference TRBV5-6 and TRBJ2-2, is as follows: DAGVTQSPTHLIKTRGQQVTLRCSPKSGHDTVSWYQQALGQGPQFIFQYYEEEERQRGNFPDRFSGHQFPNYSSELNVNALLLGDSALYLCASSIGAALNTGELFFGEGSRLTVL.